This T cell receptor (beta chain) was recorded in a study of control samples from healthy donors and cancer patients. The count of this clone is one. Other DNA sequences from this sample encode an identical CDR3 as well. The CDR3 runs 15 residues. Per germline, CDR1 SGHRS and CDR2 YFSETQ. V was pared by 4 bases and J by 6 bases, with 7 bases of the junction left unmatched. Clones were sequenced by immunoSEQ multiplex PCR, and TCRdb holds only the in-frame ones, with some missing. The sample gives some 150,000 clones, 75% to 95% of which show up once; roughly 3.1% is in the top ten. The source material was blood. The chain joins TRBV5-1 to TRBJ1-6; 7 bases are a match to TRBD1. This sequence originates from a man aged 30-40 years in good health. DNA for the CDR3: TGCGCCAGCAGCCCCTCCGGGACAGCTAATTCACCCCTCCACTTT. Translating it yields CASSPSGTANSPLHF.